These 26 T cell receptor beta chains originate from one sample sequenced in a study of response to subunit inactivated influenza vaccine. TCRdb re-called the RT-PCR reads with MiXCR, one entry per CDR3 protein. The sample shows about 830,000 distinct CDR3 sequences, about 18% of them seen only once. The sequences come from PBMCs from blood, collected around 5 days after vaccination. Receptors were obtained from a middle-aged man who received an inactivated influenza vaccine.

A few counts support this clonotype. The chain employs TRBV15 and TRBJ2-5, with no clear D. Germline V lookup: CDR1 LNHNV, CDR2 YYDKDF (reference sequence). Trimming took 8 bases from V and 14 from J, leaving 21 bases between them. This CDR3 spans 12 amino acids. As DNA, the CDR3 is TGTGCCACCGGAAGTGATTTTGGACGGCCCTACTTC. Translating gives CATGSDFGRPYF. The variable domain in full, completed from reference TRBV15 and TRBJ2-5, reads DAMVIQNPRYQVTQFGKPVTLSCSQTLNHNVMYWYQQKSSQAPKLLFHYYDKDFNNEADTPDNFQSRRPNTSFCFLDIRSPGLGDTAMYLCATGSDFGRPYFGPGTRLLVL.

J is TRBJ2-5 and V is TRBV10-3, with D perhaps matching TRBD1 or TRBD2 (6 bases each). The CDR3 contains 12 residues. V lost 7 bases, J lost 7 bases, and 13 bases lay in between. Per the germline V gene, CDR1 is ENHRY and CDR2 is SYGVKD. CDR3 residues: CAINLGGVTQYF. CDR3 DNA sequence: TGTGCCATCAATCTGGGGGGCGTGACCCAGTACTTC.

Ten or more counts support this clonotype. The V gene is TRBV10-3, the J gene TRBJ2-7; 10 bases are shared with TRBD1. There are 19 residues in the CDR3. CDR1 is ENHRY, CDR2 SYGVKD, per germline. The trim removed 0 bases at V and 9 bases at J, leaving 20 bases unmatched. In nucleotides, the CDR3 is TGTGCCATCAGTGAGTCGTTAACTTTGACAGGGGGCGGCCACCGGGGGCAGTACTTC. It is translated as CAISESLTLTGGGHRGQYF.

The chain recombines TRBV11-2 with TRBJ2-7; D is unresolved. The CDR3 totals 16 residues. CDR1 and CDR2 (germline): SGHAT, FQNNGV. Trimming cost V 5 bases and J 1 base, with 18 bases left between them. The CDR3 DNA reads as TGTGCCAGCAGCCCCGTCGAAAAGAAGAGGTCCTACGAGCAGTACTTC. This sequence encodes CASSPVEKKRSYEQYF.

CDR3 sequence reads: CAIGPGLLYYEQYF. In nucleotides, the CDR3 is TGTGCCATCGGCCCCGGGCTCCTCTACTACGAGCAGTACTTC. The gene calls are TRBV5-3 and TRBJ2-7, with D hard to call. TRBV5-3 is an ORF, and what it does is uncertain. V lost 9 bases and J 3 bases, leaving 19 bases between the germline ends. The CDR3 is 14 residues long.

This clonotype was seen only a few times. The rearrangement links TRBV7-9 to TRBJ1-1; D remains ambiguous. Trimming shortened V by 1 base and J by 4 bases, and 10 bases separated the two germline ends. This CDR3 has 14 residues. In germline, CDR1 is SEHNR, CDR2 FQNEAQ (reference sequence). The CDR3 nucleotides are TGTGCCAGCAGCTTAGGTCCGGAGGGCACTGAAGCTTTCTTT. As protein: CASSLGPEGTEAFF.

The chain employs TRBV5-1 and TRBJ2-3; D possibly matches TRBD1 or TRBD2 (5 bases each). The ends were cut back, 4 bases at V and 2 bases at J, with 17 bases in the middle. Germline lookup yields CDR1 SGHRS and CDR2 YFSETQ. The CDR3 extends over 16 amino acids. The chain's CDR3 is CASSPLGRVNTDTQYF. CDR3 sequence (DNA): TGCGCCAGCAGCCCCCTGGGGCGGGTGAACACAGATACGCAGTATTTT.

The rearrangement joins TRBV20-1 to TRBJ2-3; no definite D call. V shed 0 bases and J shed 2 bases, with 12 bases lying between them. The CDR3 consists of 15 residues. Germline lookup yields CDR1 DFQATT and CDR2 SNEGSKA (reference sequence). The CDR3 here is CSARDLILYTDTQYF. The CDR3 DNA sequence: TGCAGTGCTAGAGATTTAATCCTATACACAGATACGCAGTATTTT.

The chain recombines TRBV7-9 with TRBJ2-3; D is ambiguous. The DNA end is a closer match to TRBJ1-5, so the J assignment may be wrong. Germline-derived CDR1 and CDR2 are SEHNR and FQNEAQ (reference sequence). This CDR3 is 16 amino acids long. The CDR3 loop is CASSLSTSGNADTQHF. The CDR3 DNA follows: TGTGCCAGCAGCTTATCCACTAGCGGGAACGCAGATACGCAGCATTTT.

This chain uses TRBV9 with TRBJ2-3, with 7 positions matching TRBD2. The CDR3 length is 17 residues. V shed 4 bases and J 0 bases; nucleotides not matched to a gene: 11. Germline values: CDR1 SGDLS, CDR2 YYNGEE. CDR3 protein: CASSSPDEGGSTDTQYF. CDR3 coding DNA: TGTGCCAGCAGCTCACCGGACGAGGGAGGGAGCACAGATACGCAGTATTTT.

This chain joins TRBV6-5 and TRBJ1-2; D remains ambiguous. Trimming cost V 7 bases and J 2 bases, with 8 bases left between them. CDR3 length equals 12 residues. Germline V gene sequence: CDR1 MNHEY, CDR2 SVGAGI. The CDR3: CASMTQNYGYTF. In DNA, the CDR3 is TGTGCCAGCATGACCCAAAACTATGGCTACACCTTC.

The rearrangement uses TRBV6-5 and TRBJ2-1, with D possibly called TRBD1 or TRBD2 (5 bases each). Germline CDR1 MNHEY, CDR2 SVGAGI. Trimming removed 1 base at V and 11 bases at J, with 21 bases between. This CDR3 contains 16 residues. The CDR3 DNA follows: TGTGCCAGCAGTTACTACGCGGCTAGCCGGGGCAGTAAGCAGTTCTTC. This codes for CASSYYAASRGSKQFF.

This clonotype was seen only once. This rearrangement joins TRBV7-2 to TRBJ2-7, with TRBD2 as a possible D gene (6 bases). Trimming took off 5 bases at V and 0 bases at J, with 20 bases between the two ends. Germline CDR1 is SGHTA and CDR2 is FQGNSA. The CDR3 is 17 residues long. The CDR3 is CASSPNGIGGFSYEQYF. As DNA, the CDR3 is TGTGCCAGCAGCCCGAATGGGATCGGAGGGTTCTCCTACGAGCAGTACTTC.

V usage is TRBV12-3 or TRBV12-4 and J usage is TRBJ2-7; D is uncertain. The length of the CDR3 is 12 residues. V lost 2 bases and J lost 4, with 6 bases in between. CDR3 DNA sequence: TGTGCCAGCAGTTTAAACACATACGAGCAGTACTTC. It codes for CASSLNTYEQYF.

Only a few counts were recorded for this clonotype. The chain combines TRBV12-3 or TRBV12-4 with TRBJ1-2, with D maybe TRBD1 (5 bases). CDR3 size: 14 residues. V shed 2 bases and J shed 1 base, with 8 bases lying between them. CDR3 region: CASSLRQRNYGYTF. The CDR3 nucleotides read TGTGCCAGCAGTTTAAGACAGCGTAACTATGGCTACACCTTC.

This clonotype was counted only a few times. The CDR3: CASSVGSTNEKLFF. CDR3 DNA: TGCGCCAGCAGCGTGGGTTCAACTAATGAAAAACTGTTTTTT. This chain uses TRBV5-1 with TRBJ1-4, with no clear D. V was cut by 4 bases and J by 0 bases, with 7 bases left in between. This CDR3 is built from 14 residues. Germline CDR1 and CDR2: SGHRS and YFSETQ.

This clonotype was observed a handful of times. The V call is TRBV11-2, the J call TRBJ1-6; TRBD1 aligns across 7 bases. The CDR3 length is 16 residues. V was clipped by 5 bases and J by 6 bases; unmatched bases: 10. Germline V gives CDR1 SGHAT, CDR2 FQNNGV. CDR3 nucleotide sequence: TGTGCCAGCAGCCATCTGTTGGGACAGCGTAATTCACCCCTCCACTTT. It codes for CASSHLLGQRNSPLHF.

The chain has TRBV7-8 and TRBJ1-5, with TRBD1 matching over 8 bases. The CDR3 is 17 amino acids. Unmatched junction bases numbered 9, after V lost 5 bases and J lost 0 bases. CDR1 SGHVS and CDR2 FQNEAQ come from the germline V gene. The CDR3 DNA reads TGTGCCAGCAGCGGAAACAGGGGGGGAGGTAGCAATCAGCCCCAGCATTTT. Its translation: CASSGNRGGGSNQPQHF.

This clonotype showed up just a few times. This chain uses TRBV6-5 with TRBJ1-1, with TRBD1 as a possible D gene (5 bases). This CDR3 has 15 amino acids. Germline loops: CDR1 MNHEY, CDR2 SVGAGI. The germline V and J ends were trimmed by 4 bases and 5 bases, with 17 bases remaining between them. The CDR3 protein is CASSLARGTRTEAFF. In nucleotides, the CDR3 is TGTGCCAGCAGTTTGGCCCGGGGGACGCGGACTGAAGCTTTCTTT.

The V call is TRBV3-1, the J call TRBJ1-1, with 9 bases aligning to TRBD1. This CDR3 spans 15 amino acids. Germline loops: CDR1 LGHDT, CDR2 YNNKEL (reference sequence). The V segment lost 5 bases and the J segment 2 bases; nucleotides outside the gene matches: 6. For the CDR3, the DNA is TGTGCCAGCAGCATTACGGGACAGGGTAACACTGAAGCTTTCTTT. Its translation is CASSITGQGNTEAFF.

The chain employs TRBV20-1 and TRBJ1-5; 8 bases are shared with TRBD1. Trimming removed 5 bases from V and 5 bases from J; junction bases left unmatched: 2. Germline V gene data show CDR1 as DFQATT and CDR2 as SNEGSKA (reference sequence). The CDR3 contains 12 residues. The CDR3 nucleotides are TGCAGTGCTGGACAGGGAGATCAGCCCCAGCATTTT. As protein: CSAGQGDQPQHF.

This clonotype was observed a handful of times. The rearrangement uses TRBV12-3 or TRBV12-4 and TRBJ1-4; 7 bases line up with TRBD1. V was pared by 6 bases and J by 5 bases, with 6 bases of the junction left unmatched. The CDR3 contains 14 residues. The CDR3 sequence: CASSHRDSNEKLFF. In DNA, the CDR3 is TGTGCCAGCAGCCACCGGGACAGCAATGAAAAACTGTTTTTT.

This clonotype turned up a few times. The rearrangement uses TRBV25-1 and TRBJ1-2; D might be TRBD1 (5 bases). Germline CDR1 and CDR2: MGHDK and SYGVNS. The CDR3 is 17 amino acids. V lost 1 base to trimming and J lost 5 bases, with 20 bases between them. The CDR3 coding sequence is TGTGCCAGCAGTGAATGGCGTGGTGGGCAGGGAGGGTATGGCTACACCTTC. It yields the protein CASSEWRGGQGGYGYTF.

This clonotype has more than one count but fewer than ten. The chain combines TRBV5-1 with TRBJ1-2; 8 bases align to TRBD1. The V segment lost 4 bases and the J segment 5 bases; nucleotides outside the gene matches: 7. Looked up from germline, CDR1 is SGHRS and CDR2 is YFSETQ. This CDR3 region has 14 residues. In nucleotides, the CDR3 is TGCGCCAGCAGCGTCCAGGGGGCGAAGTATGGCTACACCTTC. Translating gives CASSVQGAKYGYTF.

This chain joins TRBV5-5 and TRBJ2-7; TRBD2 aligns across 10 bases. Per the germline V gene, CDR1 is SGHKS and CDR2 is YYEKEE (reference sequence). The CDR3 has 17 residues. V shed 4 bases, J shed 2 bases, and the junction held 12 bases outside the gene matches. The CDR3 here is CASSLATSGRLAYEQYF. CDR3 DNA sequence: TGTGCCAGCAGCCTCGCGACTAGCGGGCGACTCGCCTACGAGCAGTACTTC.

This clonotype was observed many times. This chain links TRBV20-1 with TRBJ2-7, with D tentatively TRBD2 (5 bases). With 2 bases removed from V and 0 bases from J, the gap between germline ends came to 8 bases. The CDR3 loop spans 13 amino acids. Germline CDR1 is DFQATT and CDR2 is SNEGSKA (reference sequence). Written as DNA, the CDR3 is TGCAGTGCTAGATTTCGGGGCTCCTACGAGCAGTACTTC. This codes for CSARFRGSYEQYF.